Listed below are T cell receptor beta chains from one sample, sequenced in a study of neurological immune-mediated disorders. From the 5' RACE reads, TCRdb called clonotypes with MiXCR, one entry per CDR3 protein. The data show 90,000 to 150,000 distinct CDR3 sequences, roughly 3.2% seen once. Sequenced material: PBMCs. All receptors come from a woman in her twenties or thirties with multiple sclerosis. Both conserved end residues are part of each CDR3. Each record gives: CDR3 protein, D gene, J gene, V gene. D genes are given only for firm matches.

CDR3 protein: CSATASTDTQYF
D gene: NA
J gene: TRBJ2-3
V gene: TRBV20-1

CDR3 protein: CSARQGLREKLFF
D gene: NA
J gene: TRBJ1-4
V gene: TRBV20-1

CDR3 protein: CASSLTAPRTGPYEAFF
D gene: TRBD1
J gene: TRBJ1-1
V gene: TRBV7-2

CDR3 protein: CASSGHLGLPSSGANVLTF
D gene: NA
J gene: TRBJ2-6
V gene: TRBV12-3/TRBV12-4

CDR3 protein: CASSQTGADTEAFF
D gene: TRBD1
J gene: TRBJ1-1
V gene: TRBV5-1

CDR3 protein: CASSYRQGSDNEQFF
D gene: TRBD1
J gene: TRBJ2-1
V gene: TRBV6-2/TRBV6-3

CDR3 protein: CASMQDSVDTEAFF
D gene: NA
J gene: TRBJ1-1
V gene: TRBV6-2/TRBV6-3

CDR3 protein: CASSQDRGYGYTF
D gene: TRBD1
J gene: TRBJ1-2
V gene: TRBV4-3

CDR3 protein: CASSYTPTGGNTEAFF
D gene: NA
J gene: TRBJ1-1
V gene: TRBV6-5

CDR3 protein: CASSYTGSGQPQHF
D gene: NA
J gene: TRBJ1-5
V gene: TRBV6-5

CDR3 protein: CASSQERFNEQFF
D gene: NA
J gene: TRBJ2-1
V gene: TRBV4-3

CDR3 protein: CASSSEGYNSPLHF
D gene: NA
J gene: TRBJ1-6
V gene: TRBV7-6

CDR3 protein: CASSSLGAGNTGELFF
D gene: NA
J gene: TRBJ2-2
V gene: TRBV7-2

CDR3 protein: CAWIMGTGELFF
D gene: NA
J gene: TRBJ2-2
V gene: TRBV30

CDR3 protein: CAISEPEREGDEQYF
D gene: NA
J gene: TRBJ2-7
V gene: TRBV10-3

CDR3 protein: CASSPSFAGGTYEQYF
D gene: TRBD2
J gene: TRBJ2-7
V gene: TRBV7-6

CDR3 protein: CASSVQPENYGYTF
D gene: NA
J gene: TRBJ1-2
V gene: TRBV5-1

CDR3 protein: CSALLGQGASGELFF
D gene: TRBD1
J gene: TRBJ2-2
V gene: TRBV20-1

CDR3 protein: CASSLGSSGTGWNTEAFF
D gene: TRBD1
J gene: TRBJ1-1
V gene: TRBV5-1

CDR3 protein: CASSHSVNYEQYF
D gene: NA
J gene: TRBJ2-7
V gene: TRBV7-8

CDR3 protein: CASSWEGGNQPQHF
D gene: NA
J gene: TRBJ1-5
V gene: TRBV7-8

CDR3 protein: CASSLAETVSYEQYF
D gene: NA
J gene: TRBJ2-7
V gene: TRBV7-2

CDR3 protein: CASTEGFKKFHEQFF
D gene: NA
J gene: TRBJ2-1
V gene: TRBV6-1

CDR3 protein: CASSFSGGADTQYF
D gene: TRBD1
J gene: TRBJ2-3
V gene: TRBV5-5

CDR3 protein: CASRGSDAYQPQHF
D gene: NA
J gene: TRBJ1-5
V gene: TRBV12-3/TRBV12-4

CDR3 protein: CASSNRGNTEAFF
D gene: TRBD1
J gene: TRBJ1-1
V gene: TRBV3-1

CDR3 protein: CASSPHRGLPYNEQFF
D gene: TRBD1
J gene: TRBJ2-1
V gene: TRBV12-3/TRBV12-4

CDR3 protein: CGRNYGYTF
D gene: NA
J gene: TRBJ1-2
V gene: TRBV14

CDR3 protein: CSARDQRLSRVQGPQHF
D gene: NA
J gene: TRBJ1-5
V gene: TRBV20-1

CDR3 protein: CDSSTFRAEAFF
D gene: NA
J gene: TRBJ1-1
V gene: TRBV12-3/TRBV12-4

CDR3 protein: CASSLRDIYNEQFF
D gene: NA
J gene: TRBJ2-1
V gene: TRBV12-3/TRBV12-4

CDR3 protein: CASRLSNQPQHF
D gene: NA
J gene: TRBJ1-5
V gene: TRBV12-3/TRBV12-4

CDR3 protein: CSAGGGWDTEAFF
D gene: NA
J gene: TRBJ1-1
V gene: TRBV20-1

CDR3 protein: CASSFWSSGANVLTF
D gene: NA
J gene: TRBJ2-6
V gene: TRBV12-3/TRBV12-4

CDR3 protein: CSARGLAGGVEQFF
D gene: TRBD2
J gene: TRBJ2-1
V gene: TRBV20-1

CDR3 protein: CASSPRAGLTRDEQYF
D gene: NA
J gene: TRBJ2-7
V gene: TRBV18

CDR3 protein: CASSLSQGITYEQYF
D gene: NA
J gene: TRBJ2-7
V gene: TRBV7-2

CDR3 protein: CASSSPGYTGELFF
D gene: NA
J gene: TRBJ2-2
V gene: TRBV5-6

CDR3 protein: CASRQGEGTEAFF
D gene: TRBD1
J gene: TRBJ1-1
V gene: TRBV5-1

CDR3 protein: CASGKLTGTGELFF
D gene: NA
J gene: TRBJ2-2
V gene: TRBV5-1

CDR3 protein: CASSAPGRGQETQYF
D gene: NA
J gene: TRBJ2-5
V gene: TRBV10-2

CDR3 protein: CASRVQGAVYGYTF
D gene: NA
J gene: TRBJ1-2
V gene: TRBV28

CDR3 protein: CSAFNEKLFF
D gene: NA
J gene: TRBJ1-4
V gene: TRBV20-1

CDR3 protein: CASSPGWVTYEQYF
D gene: NA
J gene: TRBJ2-7
V gene: TRBV7-2

CDR3 protein: CSARDSGGYNEQFF
D gene: TRBD2
J gene: TRBJ2-1
V gene: TRBV20-1

CDR3 protein: CSARQTSGAEAFF
D gene: NA
J gene: TRBJ1-1
V gene: TRBV29-1

CDR3 protein: CASSIRTGYEQYF
D gene: TRBD1
J gene: TRBJ2-7
V gene: TRBV3-1

CDR3 protein: CSARVPKTLETQYF
D gene: NA
J gene: TRBJ2-5
V gene: TRBV20-1

CDR3 protein: CASSLGPDKETQYF
D gene: NA
J gene: TRBJ2-5
V gene: TRBV5-6

CDR3 protein: CASSARTPREHTEAFF
D gene: NA
J gene: TRBJ1-1
V gene: TRBV5-1

CDR3 protein: CASSSSVVVGEFF
D gene: NA
J gene: TRBJ2-1
V gene: TRBV12-3/TRBV12-4